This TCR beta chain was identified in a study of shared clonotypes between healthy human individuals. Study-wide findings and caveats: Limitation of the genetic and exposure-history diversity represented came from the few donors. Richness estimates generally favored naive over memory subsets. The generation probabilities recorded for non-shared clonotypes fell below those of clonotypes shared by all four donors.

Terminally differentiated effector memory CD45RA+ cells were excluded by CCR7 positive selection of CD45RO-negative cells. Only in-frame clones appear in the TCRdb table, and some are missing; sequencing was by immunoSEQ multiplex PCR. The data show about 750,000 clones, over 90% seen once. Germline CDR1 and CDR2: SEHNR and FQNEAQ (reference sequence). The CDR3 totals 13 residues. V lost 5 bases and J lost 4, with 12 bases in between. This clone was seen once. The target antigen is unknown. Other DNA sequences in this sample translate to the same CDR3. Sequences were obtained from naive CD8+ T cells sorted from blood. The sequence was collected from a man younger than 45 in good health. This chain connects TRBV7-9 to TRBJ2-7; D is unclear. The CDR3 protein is CASSHPRSYEQYF. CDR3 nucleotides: TGTGCCAGCAGCCATCCCCGTAGTTACGAGCAGTACTTC.